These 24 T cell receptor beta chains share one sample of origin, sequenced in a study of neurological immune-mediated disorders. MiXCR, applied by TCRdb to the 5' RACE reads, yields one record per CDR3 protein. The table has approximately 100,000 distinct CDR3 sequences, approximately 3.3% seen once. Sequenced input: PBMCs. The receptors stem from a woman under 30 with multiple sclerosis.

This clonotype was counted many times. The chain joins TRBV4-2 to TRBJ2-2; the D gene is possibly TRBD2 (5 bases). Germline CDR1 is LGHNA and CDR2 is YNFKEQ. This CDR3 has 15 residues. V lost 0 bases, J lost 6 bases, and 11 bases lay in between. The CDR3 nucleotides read TGTGCCAGCAGCCAAGATCGGAGGTCCCCCGGGGAGCTGTTTTTT. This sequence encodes CASSQDRRSPGELFF.

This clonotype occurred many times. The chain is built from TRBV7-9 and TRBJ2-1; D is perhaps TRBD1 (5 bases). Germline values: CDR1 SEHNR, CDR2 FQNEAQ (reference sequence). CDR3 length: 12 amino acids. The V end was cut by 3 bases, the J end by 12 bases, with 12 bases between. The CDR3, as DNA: TGTGCCAGCAGCTTTCAACTGCAGGGGCAGTTCTTC. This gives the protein CASSFQLQGQFF.

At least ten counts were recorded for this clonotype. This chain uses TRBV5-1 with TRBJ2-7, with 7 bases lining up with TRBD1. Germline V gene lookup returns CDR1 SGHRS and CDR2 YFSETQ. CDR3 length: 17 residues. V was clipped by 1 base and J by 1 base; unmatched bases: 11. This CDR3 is CASSLYFSGTESYEQYF. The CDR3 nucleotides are TGCGCCAGCAGCTTGTATTTTTCCGGGACAGAGTCCTACGAGCAGTACTTC.

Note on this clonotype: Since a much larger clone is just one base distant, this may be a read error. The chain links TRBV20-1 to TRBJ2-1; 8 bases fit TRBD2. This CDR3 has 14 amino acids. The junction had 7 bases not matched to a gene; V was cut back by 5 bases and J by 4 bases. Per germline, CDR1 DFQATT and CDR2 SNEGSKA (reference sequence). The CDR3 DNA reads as TGCAGTGCTCACGGGAGCGGGGGATACAATGAGCAGTTCTTC. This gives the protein CSAHGSGGYNEQFF.

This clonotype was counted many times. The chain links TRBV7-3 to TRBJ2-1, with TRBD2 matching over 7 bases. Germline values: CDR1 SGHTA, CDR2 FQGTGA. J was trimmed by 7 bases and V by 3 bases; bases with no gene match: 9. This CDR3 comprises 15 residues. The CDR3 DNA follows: TGTGCCAGCAGCTTCATCGGCGGGAGCATGAATGAGCAGTTCTTC. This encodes CASSFIGGSMNEQFF.

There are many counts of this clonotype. The chain's CDR3 is CSAPGDREDKAFF. Here the CDR3 DNA reads TGCAGTGCTCCAGGGGACAGGGAGGATAAAGCTTTCTTT. This chain joins TRBV20-1 and TRBJ1-1; 9 nucleotides align to TRBD1. J gave up 9 bases and V 5 bases, and 10 bases lay outside the gene matches. The germline CDR1 and CDR2 sequences are DFQATT and SNEGSKA (reference sequence). The CDR3 is made up of 13 amino acids.

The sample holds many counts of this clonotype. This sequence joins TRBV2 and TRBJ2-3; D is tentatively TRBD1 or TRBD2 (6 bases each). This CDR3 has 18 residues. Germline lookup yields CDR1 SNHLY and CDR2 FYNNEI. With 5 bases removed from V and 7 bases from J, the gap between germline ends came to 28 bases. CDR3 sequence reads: CASSIGWGAAARVNTQYF. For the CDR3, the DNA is TGTGCCAGCAGTATCGGCTGGGGGGCGGCCGCCAGGGTAAATACGCAGTATTTT. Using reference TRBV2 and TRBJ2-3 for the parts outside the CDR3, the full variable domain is EPEVTQTPSHQVTQMGQEVILRCVPISNHLYFYWYRQILGQKVEFLVSFYNNEISEKSEIFDDQFSVERPDGSNFTLKIRSTKLEDSAMYFCASSIGWGAAARVNTQYFGPGTRLTVL.

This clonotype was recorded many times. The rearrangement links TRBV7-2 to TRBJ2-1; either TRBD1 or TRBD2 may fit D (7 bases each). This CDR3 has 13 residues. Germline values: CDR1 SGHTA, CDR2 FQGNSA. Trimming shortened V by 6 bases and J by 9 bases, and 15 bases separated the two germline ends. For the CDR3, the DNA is TGTGCCAGCAGTTTTACAGGGGAGGGTGAGCAGTTCTTC. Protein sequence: CASSFTGEGEQFF.

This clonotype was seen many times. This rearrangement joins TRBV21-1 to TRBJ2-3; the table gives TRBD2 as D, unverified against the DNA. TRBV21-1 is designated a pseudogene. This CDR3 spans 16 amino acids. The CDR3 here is CASSKTSGGVSYTQYF. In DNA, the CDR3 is TGTGCCAGCAGCAAGACTAGCGGGGGGGTATCGTATACGCAGTATTTT.

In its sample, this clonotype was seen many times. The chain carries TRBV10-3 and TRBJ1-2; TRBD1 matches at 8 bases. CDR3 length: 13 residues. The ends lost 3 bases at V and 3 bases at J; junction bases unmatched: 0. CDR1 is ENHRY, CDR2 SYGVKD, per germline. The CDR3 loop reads CAISEQGDYGYTF. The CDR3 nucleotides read TGTGCCATCAGTGAACAGGGGGACTATGGCTACACCTTC.

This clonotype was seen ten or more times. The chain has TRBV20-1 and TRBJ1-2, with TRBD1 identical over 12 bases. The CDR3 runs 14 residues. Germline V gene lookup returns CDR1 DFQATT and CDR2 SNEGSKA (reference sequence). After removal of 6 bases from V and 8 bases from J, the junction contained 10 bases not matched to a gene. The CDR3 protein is CSASGQGAVRGYTF. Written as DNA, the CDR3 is TGCAGTGCCTCGGGACAGGGGGCCGTTAGGGGCTACACCTTC.

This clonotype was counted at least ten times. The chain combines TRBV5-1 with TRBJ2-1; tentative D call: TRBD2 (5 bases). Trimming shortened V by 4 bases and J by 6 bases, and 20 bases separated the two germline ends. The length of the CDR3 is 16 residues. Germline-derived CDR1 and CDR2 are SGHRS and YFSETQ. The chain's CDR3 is CASSRTGLHSVNEQFF. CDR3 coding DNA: TGCGCCAGCAGCCGAACCGGACTTCACTCCGTCAATGAGCAGTTCTTC.

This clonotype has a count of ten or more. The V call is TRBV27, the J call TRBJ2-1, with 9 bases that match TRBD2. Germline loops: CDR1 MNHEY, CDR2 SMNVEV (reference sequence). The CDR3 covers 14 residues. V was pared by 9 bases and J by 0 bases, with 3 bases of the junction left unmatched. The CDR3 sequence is CASRLAVSYNEQFF. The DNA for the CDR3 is TGTGCCAGTAGACTAGCGGTCTCCTACAATGAGCAGTTCTTC.

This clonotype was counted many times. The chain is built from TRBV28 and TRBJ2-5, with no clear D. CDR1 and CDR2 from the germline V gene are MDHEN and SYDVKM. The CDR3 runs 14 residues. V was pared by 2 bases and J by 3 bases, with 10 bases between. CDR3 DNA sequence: TGTGCCAGCAGTTTAATAGGGTATGAAGAGACCCAGTACTTC. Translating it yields CASSLIGYEETQYF.

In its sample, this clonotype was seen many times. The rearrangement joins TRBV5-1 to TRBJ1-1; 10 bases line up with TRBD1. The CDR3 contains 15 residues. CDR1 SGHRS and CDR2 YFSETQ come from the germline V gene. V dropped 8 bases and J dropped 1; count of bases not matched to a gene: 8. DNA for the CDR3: TGCGCCAGTTCGAGGACAGGGGGAAAGAACACTGAAGCTTTCTTT. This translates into CASSRTGGKNTEAFF.

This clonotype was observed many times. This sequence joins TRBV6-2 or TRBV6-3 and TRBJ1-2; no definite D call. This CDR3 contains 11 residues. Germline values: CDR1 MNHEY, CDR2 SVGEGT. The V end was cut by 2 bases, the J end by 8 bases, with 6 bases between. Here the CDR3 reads CASSYGLGYTF. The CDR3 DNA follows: TGTGCCAGCAGTTACGGCCTGGGCTACACCTTC.

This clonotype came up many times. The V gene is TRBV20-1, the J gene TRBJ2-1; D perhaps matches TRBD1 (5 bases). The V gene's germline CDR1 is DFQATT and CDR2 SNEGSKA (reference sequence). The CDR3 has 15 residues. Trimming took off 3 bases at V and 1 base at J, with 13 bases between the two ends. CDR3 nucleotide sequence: TGCAGTGCTAGTGCGCCAGGGTTGTCCTACAATGAGCAGTTCTTC. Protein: CSASAPGLSYNEQFF.

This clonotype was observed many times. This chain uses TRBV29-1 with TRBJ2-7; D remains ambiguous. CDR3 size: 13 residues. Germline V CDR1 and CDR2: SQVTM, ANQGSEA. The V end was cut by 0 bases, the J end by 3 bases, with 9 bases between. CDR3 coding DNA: TGCAGCGTTGAAGATGAGGCCATCTACGAGCAGTACTTC. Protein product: CSVEDEAIYEQYF.

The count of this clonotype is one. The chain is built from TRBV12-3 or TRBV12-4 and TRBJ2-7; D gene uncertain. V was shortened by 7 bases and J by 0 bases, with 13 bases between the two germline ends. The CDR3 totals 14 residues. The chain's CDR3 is CASTLIGTSYEQYF. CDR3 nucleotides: TGTGCCAGCACCCTGATAGGCACCTCCTACGAGCAGTACTTC.

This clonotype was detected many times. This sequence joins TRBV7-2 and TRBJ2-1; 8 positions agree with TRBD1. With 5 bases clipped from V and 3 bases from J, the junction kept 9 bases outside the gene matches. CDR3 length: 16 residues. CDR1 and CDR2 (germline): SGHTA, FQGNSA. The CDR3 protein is CASSLVGTGGYNEQFF. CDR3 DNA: TGTGCCAGCAGCCTGGTAGGAACAGGGGGCTACAATGAGCAGTTCTTC.

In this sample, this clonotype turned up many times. The CDR3 bases are TGTGCCACCAGCGGACAGAGCTCTGGAAACACCATATATTTT. This codes for CATSGQSSGNTIYF. The V gene is TRBV15, the J gene TRBJ1-3; weak D call: TRBD1 (6 bases). V was shortened by 5 bases and J by 0 bases, with 8 bases between the two germline ends. The CDR3 is 14 amino acids. Germline CDR1 is LNHNV and CDR2 is YYDKDF (reference sequence).

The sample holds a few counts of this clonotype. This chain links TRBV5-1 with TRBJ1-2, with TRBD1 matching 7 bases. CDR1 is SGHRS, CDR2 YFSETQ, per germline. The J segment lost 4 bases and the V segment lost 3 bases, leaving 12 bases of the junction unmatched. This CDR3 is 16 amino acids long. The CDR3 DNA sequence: TGCGCCAGCAGCTCGACTTCGGGAGGGGGCGTCTATGGCTACACCTTC. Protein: CASSSTSGGGVYGYTF.

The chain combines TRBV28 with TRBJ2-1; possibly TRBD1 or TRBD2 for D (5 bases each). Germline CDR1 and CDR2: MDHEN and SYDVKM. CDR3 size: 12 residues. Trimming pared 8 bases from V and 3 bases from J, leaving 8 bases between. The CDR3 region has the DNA TGTGCCAGCCGGGGCTACTACAATGAGCAGTTCTTC. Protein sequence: CASRGYYNEQFF.

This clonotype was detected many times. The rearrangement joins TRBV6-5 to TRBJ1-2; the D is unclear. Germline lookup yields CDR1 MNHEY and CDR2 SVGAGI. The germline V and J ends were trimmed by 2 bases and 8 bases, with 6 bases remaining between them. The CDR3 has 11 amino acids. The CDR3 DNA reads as TGTGCCAGCAGTTACATGGGAGGCTACACCTTC. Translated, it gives CASSYMGGYTF.